These T cell receptor beta chains were read from a single sample in a study of T cell responses to AZD1222 COVID-19 vaccine. The assay was immunoSEQ multiplex PCR, and TCRdb's table has in-frame clones only and misses some. The data show some 170,000 clones, with 94% seen just once and over 4.5% held by the top ten. The source material was peripheral blood, sampled 28 days after the second AZD1222 dose. Receptor source: an adult who received the AZD1222 COVID-19 vaccine. The CDR3 runs from the conserved cysteine through the conserved F or W. The D gene is left open where the match is weak. Clone size is given for some rows only: seen once, a few or many times, or a class if the clone is expanded.

clone size: -
J gene: TRBJ2-3
D gene: -
V gene: TRBV10-1
CDR3 DNA: TGCGCCAGCAGTGACTACATGCTGGGGGAAGATACGCAGTATTTT
CDR3 protein: CASSDYMLGEDTQYF

clone size: -
J gene: TRBJ1-2
D gene: -
V gene: TRBV29-1
CDR3 DNA: TGCAGCGTTGATGCAGGGGCTAACTATGGCTACACCTTC
CDR3 protein: CSVDAGANYGYTF

clone size: -
J gene: TRBJ1-2
D gene: -
V gene: TRBV6-5
CDR3 DNA: TGTGCCAGCAACGACGGCAACTATGGCTACACCTTC
CDR3 protein: CASNDGNYGYTF

clone size: -
J gene: TRBJ1-1
D gene: -
V gene: TRBV28
CDR3 DNA: TGTGCCAGCAGTTCCACCGCCCTGGGGATTAACACTGAAGCTTTCTTT
CDR3 protein: CASSSTALGINTEAFF

clone size: -
J gene: TRBJ2-1
D gene: -
V gene: TRBV29-1
CDR3 DNA: TGCAGCGCTGGAACAGGGCTTAATGAGCAGTTCTTC
CDR3 protein: CSAGTGLNEQFF

clone size: -
J gene: TRBJ1-2
D gene: -
V gene: TRBV4-1
CDR3 DNA: TGCGCCAGCAGCCAAGTCAGAGGAAACTATGGCTACACCTTC
CDR3 protein: CASSQVRGNYGYTF

clone size: -
J gene: TRBJ2-7
D gene: -
V gene: TRBV12-5
CDR3 DNA: TGTGCTAGTGGGGTCAATTTACAGGTATCCCTAAGCTCCTACGAGCAGTACTTC
CDR3 protein: CASGVNLQVSLSSYEQYF

clone size: -
J gene: TRBJ2-7
D gene: TRBD2
V gene: TRBV5-1
CDR3 DNA: TGCGCCAGCAGCCTGGGCGGGAGTTTGGGCTACGAGCAGTACTTC
CDR3 protein: CASSLGGSLGYEQYF

clone size: -
J gene: TRBJ2-6
D gene: -
V gene: TRBV7-9
CDR3 DNA: TGTGCCAGCAGCTGGGCGGTCCTTAGCGGAACCTCCTCTGGGGCCAACGTCCTGACTTTC
CDR3 protein: CASSWAVLSGTSSGANVLTF

clone size: -
J gene: TRBJ1-1
D gene: -
V gene: TRBV2
CDR3 DNA: TGTGCCAGCAGCGCCCAGCGACCCAACACTGAAGCTTTCTTT
CDR3 protein: CASSAQRPNTEAFF

clone size: few
J gene: TRBJ1-6
D gene: -
V gene: TRBV5-6
CDR3 DNA: TGTGCCAGCAGCTTGTTGGGAGGGCCCTATAATTCACCCCTCCACTTT
CDR3 protein: CASSLLGGPYNSPLHF

clone size: -
J gene: TRBJ2-1
D gene: -
V gene: TRBV7-2
CDR3 DNA: TGTGCCAGCAGAGAGGGGGCAGGGGGGTACAATGAGCAGTTCTTC
CDR3 protein: CASREGAGGYNEQFF

clone size: -
J gene: TRBJ2-5
D gene: -
V gene: TRBV7-2
CDR3 DNA: TGTGCCAGCAGCTCAGGGGGAGGGACAGGAGAGACCCAGTACTTC
CDR3 protein: CASSSGGGTGETQYF

clone size: -
J gene: TRBJ1-1
D gene: -
V gene: TRBV7-8
CDR3 DNA: TGTGCCAGCAGCTTAGCGCCATTCATGAACACTGAAGCTTTCTTT
CDR3 protein: CASSLAPFMNTEAFF

clone size: -
J gene: TRBJ1-1
D gene: -
V gene: TRBV6-5
CDR3 DNA: TGTGCCAGCAGCAACGTGGGGGCTTTCGGCACTGAAGCTTTCTTT
CDR3 protein: CASSNVGAFGTEAFF

clone size: -
J gene: TRBJ1-1
D gene: -
V gene: TRBV27
CDR3 DNA: TGTGCCAGCAGAAAGGAACCGGGACTCATGAACACTGAAGCTTTCTTT
CDR3 protein: CASRKEPGLMNTEAFF